This T cell receptor beta chain was sequenced in a study of technical replicates of blood from a few donors. TCRdb's table, derived via immunoSEQ multiplex PCR, lists solely in-frame clones and lacks some. The data show tens of thousands of clones, around 90% seen once. The V end was cut by 2 bases, the J end by 1 base, with 9 bases between. This CDR3 contains 15 residues. Per the germline V gene, CDR1 is SGHTA and CDR2 is FQGTGA. This receptor was obtained from a human donor in good health. The chain uses TRBV7-3 and TRBJ2-1; D is perhaps TRBD2 (6 bases). Specimen: T cells isolated from PBMCs. In DNA form, the CDR3 reads TGTGCCAGCAGCTTATGGGGAGGTTCCTACAATGAGCAGTTCTTC. It translates to CASSLWGGSYNEQFF.